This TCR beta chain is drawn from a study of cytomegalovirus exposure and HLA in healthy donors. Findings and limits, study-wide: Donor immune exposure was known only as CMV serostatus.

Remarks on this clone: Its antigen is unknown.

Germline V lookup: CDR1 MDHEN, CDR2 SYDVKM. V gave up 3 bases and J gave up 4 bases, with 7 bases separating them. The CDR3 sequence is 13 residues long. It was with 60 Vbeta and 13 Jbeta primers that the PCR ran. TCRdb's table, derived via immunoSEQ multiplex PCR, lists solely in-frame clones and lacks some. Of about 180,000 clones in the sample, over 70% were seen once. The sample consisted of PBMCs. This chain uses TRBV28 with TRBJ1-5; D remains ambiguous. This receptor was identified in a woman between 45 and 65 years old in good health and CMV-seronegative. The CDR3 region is CASSFVPNQPQHF. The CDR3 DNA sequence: TGTGCCAGCAGTTTTGTCCCGAATCAGCCCCAGCATTTT.